Below, 31 T cell receptor beta chains from the same sample are listed, as sequenced in a study of beta chain features in type 1 diabetes. Since all of the isolated RNA was reverse transcribed, expressed TCRB transcripts were what got sequenced. Produced via immunoSEQ multiplex PCR; TCRdb's table is partial and in-frame only. The table has 250,000 to 300,000 clones, about 8.5% seen once. The sample comprised central memory CD4+ T cells from blood. The receptors originated from a woman aged 18 to 35 in good health.

A few counts support this clone. V and J are TRBV4-1 and TRBJ1-5; 12 bases match TRBD1. Germline CDR1 MGHRA, CDR2 YSYEKL. CDR3 length: 18 amino acids. V lost 1 base, J lost 4 bases, and 8 bases stayed unmatched. The CDR3 nucleotides read TGCGCCAGCAGCCAAGGGGGACAGGGGGCTTGGAGGAATCAGCCCCAGCATTTT. This gives the protein CASSQGGQGAWRNQPQHF.

This clone showed up many times. The chain employs TRBV10-3 and TRBJ2-7; 11 bases agree with TRBD1. J lost 5 bases, V lost 7 bases, and 4 bases had no gene match. The V gene's germline CDR1 is ENHRY and CDR2 SYGVKD. The CDR3 has 13 amino acids. The CDR3 loop reads CAIKGQGGNEQYF. Here the CDR3 DNA reads TGTGCCATCAAGGGACAGGGGGGAAACGAGCAGTACTTC.

The table lists this clone with a few counts. The chain couples TRBV30 to TRBJ1-2; the D gene is possibly TRBD1 (5 bases). The CDR3 is 14 amino acids. V was cut by 7 bases and J by 4 bases, with 19 bases left in between. Germline V CDR1 and CDR2: GTSNPN, SVGIG (reference sequence). The CDR3 is CASPQGVGFYGYTF. The CDR3 DNA reads TGTGCCTCCCCTCAGGGAGTCGGCTTCTATGGCTACACCTTC.

The gene calls are TRBV11-2 and TRBJ2-1; 9 positions match TRBD2. The ends lost 1 base at V and 2 bases at J; junction bases unmatched: 9. From germline, CDR1 is SGHAT and CDR2 FQNNGV. The CDR3 has 18 residues. In nucleotides, the CDR3 is TGTGCCAGCAGCTTAGGGAGCCTAGCGGGAATCGCCTACAATGAGCAGTTCTTC. It codes for CASSLGSLAGIAYNEQFF.

The chain recombines TRBV5-1 with TRBJ2-6; 8 bases fit TRBD2. Germline CDR1 SGHRS, CDR2 YFSETQ. J gave up 3 bases and V 0 bases, and 5 bases lay outside the gene matches. The CDR3 is 17 amino acids. As DNA, the CDR3 is TGCGCCAGCAGCTTGGTAGCGGGGATATATGGGGCCAACGTCCTGACTTTC. Its protein is CASSLVAGIYGANVLTF. The entire variable domain, with the rest obtained from reference TRBV5-1 and TRBJ2-6, is as follows: KAGVTQTPRYLIKTRGQQVTLSCSPISGHRSVSWYQQTPGQGLQFLFEYFSETQRNKGNFPGRFSGRQFSNSRSEMNVSTLELGDSALYLCASSLVAGIYGANVLTFGAGSRLTVL.

The chain combines TRBV4-3 with TRBJ2-2; D call uncertain. The V end lost 0 bases, the J end lost 6 bases, and 8 bases lay between the germline ends. The germline CDR1 and CDR2 sequences are LGHNA and YSLEER. CDR3 size: 14 residues. The CDR3 coding sequence is TGCGCCAGCAGCCAAGACTACGGCGCCGGGGAGCTGTTTTTT. Translating gives CASSQDYGAGELFF.

The chain combines TRBV2 with TRBJ2-2, with TRBD2 identical over 7 bases. CDR3 size: 14 residues. V shed 4 bases, J shed 2 bases, and the junction held 1 base outside the gene matches. The V gene's germline CDR1 is SNHLY and CDR2 FYNNEI. CDR3 loop: CASSASGNTGELFF. The CDR3 nucleotides read TGTGCCAGCAGTGCTAGCGGTAACACCGGGGAGCTGTTTTTT.

The CDR3 loop reads CAWSVSSNQPQHF. For the CDR3, the DNA is TGTGCCTGGAGTGTAAGTAGCAATCAGCCCCAGCATTTT. The V call is TRBV30, the J call TRBJ1-5, with D hard to call. The V end lost 0 bases, the J end lost 0 bases, and 3 bases lay between the germline ends. CDR1 and CDR2 (germline): GTSNPN, SVGIG (reference sequence). CDR3 length: 13 amino acids.

This clone turned up a few times. CDR3 in DNA: TGTGCCAGCAGCTCATTAGGACTAGCGTATTACGAGCAGTACTTC. It specifies CASSSLGLAYYEQYF. The chain employs TRBV7-9 and TRBJ2-7; 9 nucleotides line up with TRBD2. The CDR3 is 15 residues long. J was trimmed by 4 bases and V by 4 bases; bases with no gene match: 8. Per germline, CDR1 SEHNR and CDR2 FQNEAQ (reference sequence).

This clone was seen only a few times. The V gene is TRBV7-8, the J gene TRBJ2-1; 8 bases match TRBD2. After removal of 4 bases from V and 4 bases from J, the junction contained 9 bases not matched to a gene. This CDR3 is built from 16 residues. From germline, CDR1 is SGHVS and CDR2 FQNEAQ. CDR3 in DNA: TGTGCCAGCAGCTCAAGCACAGCGGGGGTTTACAATGAGCAGTTCTTC. This codes for CASSSSTAGVYNEQFF.

The J gene is TRBJ2-5, the V gene TRBV11-2, with D possibly being TRBD2 (7 bases). The CDR3 length is 15 residues. CDR1 SGHAT and CDR2 FQNNGV come from the germline V gene. V was clipped by 3 bases and J by 1 base, with 12 bases between them. CDR3 in amino acids: CASSFRGGFQETQYF. The CDR3 DNA follows: TGTGCCAGCAGCTTTCGCGGGGGCTTCCAAGAGACCCAGTACTTC.

V and J are TRBV5-1 and TRBJ2-7; D is uncertain. The CDR3 has 12 amino acids. Germline V gene data show CDR1 as SGHRS and CDR2 as YFSETQ. The germline V and J ends were trimmed by 4 bases and 4 bases, with 9 bases remaining between them. CDR3 nucleotide sequence: TGCGCCAGCAGCCCCAGGCAGTACGAGCAGTACTTC. The encoded protein is CASSPRQYEQYF.

The chain employs TRBV6-5 and TRBJ2-5, with D perhaps matching TRBD1 (7 bases). CDR3 length equals 15 residues. Trimming stripped 6 bases from V and 7 bases from J, with 21 bases between. Germline V gene sequence: CDR1 MNHEY, CDR2 SVGAGI. The CDR3, as DNA: TGTGCCAGCAGCCCCGGGACAGTCAACGGGGGGACCCAGTACTTC. Residues: CASSPGTVNGGTQYF.

The chain is built from TRBV29-1 and TRBJ2-6; D is ambiguous. CDR1 and CDR2 from the germline V gene are SQVTM and ANQGSEA. The CDR3 is made up of 15 amino acids. The V end lost 6 bases, the J end lost 3 bases, and 15 bases lay between the germline ends. The CDR3: CSVPTAGLGANVLTF. The CDR3 DNA sequence: TGCAGCGTCCCGACCGCCGGGCTTGGGGCCAACGTCCTGACTTTC.

This clone was seen more than once but under ten times. The rearrangement links TRBV7-8 to TRBJ2-5; possible D gene TRBD2, 6 bases. The ends were cut back, 1 base at V and 4 bases at J, with 7 bases in the middle. The CDR3 extends over 13 amino acids. From germline, CDR1 is SGHVS and CDR2 FQNEAQ. CDR3 DNA: TGTGCCAGCAGCTTAGAGGGAGGAGAGACCCAGTACTTC. This sequence encodes CASSLEGGETQYF.

This clone was seen at least ten times. The genes are TRBV6-5 and TRBJ2-1, with 7 bases that match TRBD2. Losses at the gene ends were 2 bases for V and 5 bases for J; bases not matched to a gene: 9. This CDR3 has 16 amino acids. CDR1 is MNHEY and CDR2 is SVGAGI in the germline V gene. CDR3 protein: CASSYDVWGGNNEQFF. For the CDR3, the DNA is TGTGCCAGCAGTTACGATGTCTGGGGGGGAAACAATGAGCAGTTCTTC.

There are many counts of this clone. One end of the junction fails to match germline, which may point to a read error. The rearrangement links TRBV30 to TRBJ1-2; D call uncertain. Germline CDR1 GTSNPN, CDR2 SVGIG (reference sequence). The CDR3 consists of 11 residues. In DNA form, the CDR3 reads TGTGCCTGGAGTGTACTGGACGGCGAAATCTTC. This translates into CAWSVLDGEIF. The entire variable domain, with the rest obtained from reference TRBV30 and TRBJ1-2, is as follows: SQTIHQWPATLVQPVGSPLSLECTVEGTSNPNLYWYRQAAGRGLQLLFYSVGIGQISSEVPQNLSASRPQDRQFILSSKKLLLSDSGFYLCAWSVLDGEIFGSGTRLTVV.

This clone was observed at least ten times. The chain links TRBV10-3 to TRBJ2-2; D could derive from TRBD1 or TRBD2 (6 bases each). This CDR3 region has 14 residues. V gave up 6 bases and J gave up 3 bases, with 11 bases separating them. The V gene's germline CDR1 is ENHRY and CDR2 SYGVKD. For the CDR3, the DNA is TGTGCCATCAGCCGGAGGGGGGACACCGGGGAGCTGTTTTTT. Amino acids: CAISRRGDTGELFF.

This clone was counted between two and nine times. This sequence joins TRBV7-2 and TRBJ1-2; 7 bases line up with TRBD1. J gave up 7 bases and V 4 bases, and 15 bases lay outside the gene matches. CDR1 and CDR2 from the germline V gene are SGHTA and FQGNSA. The CDR3 runs 16 residues. CDR3 bases: TGTGCCAGCAGCTCCCTGGGGCAGGGGGATCTTTCTGGCTACACCTTC. It is translated as CASSSLGQGDLSGYTF. Full variable domain (remainder filled in from reference TRBV7-2 and TRBJ1-2): GAGVSQSPSNKVTEKGKDVELRCDPISGHTALYWYRQSLGQGLEFLIYFQGNSAPDKSGLPSDRFSAERTGGSVSTLTIQRTQQEDSAVYLCASSSLGQGDLSGYTFGSGTRLTVV.

This clone occurred a few times. This chain joins TRBV29-1 and TRBJ2-5, with 9 bases matching TRBD1. The trim removed 8 bases at V and 4 bases at J, leaving 11 bases unmatched. The CDR3 consists of 14 residues. CDR1 SQVTM and CDR2 ANQGSEA come from the germline V gene. The CDR3 spells CSTGQGRGGETQYF. In nucleotides, the CDR3 is TGCAGCACGGGACAGGGTAGAGGGGGAGAGACCCAGTACTTC.

The chain uses TRBV7-2 and TRBJ2-7, with 8 bases matching TRBD1. Germline V CDR1 and CDR2: SGHTA, FQGNSA. Trimming cost V 6 bases and J 2 bases; bases outside gene matches: 12. The CDR3 is 16 amino acids. The CDR3 DNA reads TGTGCCAGCAGGCAGTCCTCAGGGGGCAGTCCCTACGAGCAGTACTTC. Its protein product is CASRQSSGGSPYEQYF.

This clone was seen at least ten times. This chain uses TRBV7-3 with TRBJ2-2; 9 positions agree with TRBD2. The CDR3 loop spans 15 amino acids. With 3 bases clipped from V and 7 bases from J, the junction kept 6 bases outside the gene matches. CDR1 SGHTA and CDR2 FQGTGA come from the germline V gene. For the CDR3, the DNA is TGTGCCAGCAGCTTGGGACTAGCTGCCTTCGGGGAGCTGTTTTTT. It translates to CASSLGLAAFGELFF.

To note about this clone: One end of the junction fails to match germline, which may point to a read error. The chain couples TRBV7-2 to TRBJ1-2; no definite D call. CDR1 is SGHTA, CDR2 FQGNSA, per germline. CDR3 length: 11 amino acids. Here the CDR3 reads CASSLRGPLVF. In DNA form, the CDR3 reads TGTGCCAGCAGCTTACGTGGACCCCTAGTCTTC.

The V and J genes are TRBV5-3 and TRBJ2-1, with unresolved D. TRBV5-3 is designated an ORF whose function remains uncertain. The V gene lost 7 bases and the J gene lost 9 bases, with 14 bases spanning the gap. CDR3 length equals 12 residues. CDR3 nucleotides: TGTGCCAGACCTTCTGTTTTCGGTGAGCAGTTCTTC. Amino acid sequence: CARPSVFGEQFF.

V usage is TRBV5-1 and J usage is TRBJ2-1, with TRBD1 identical over 7 bases. Germline V gene data show CDR1 as SGHRS and CDR2 as YFSETQ. Germline trimming cut 1 base from V and 8 bases from J; bases unmatched to any gene: 6. CDR3 length equals 14 residues. CDR3 sequence (DNA): TGCGCCAGCAGCTTGTCGTCAGGGGGTGATGAGCAGTTCTTC. It specifies CASSLSSGGDEQFF.

The gene calls are TRBV5-6 and TRBJ1-2; D is possibly TRBD1 (5 bases). V lost 5 bases to trimming and J lost 0 bases, with 14 bases between them. The V gene's germline CDR1 is SGHDT and CDR2 YYEEEE. CDR3 length: 15 amino acids. Written as DNA, the CDR3 is TGTGCCAGCAGACTACGACAGCTAACTAACTATGGCTACACCTTC. Translating gives CASRLRQLTNYGYTF.

The chain carries TRBV13 and TRBJ2-5; the D gene is possibly TRBD2 (6 bases). V was cut by 3 bases and J by 5 bases, with 13 bases left in between. The CDR3 covers 14 residues. Germline V gives CDR1 PRHDT, CDR2 FYEKMQ (reference sequence). The CDR3 region has the DNA TGTGCCAGCAGCTTTGATGGCCGGGGGGAGACCCAGTACTTC. Its protein is CASSFDGRGETQYF.

The rearrangement uses TRBV2 and TRBJ1-4; tentative D call: TRBD1 (6 bases). This CDR3 contains 14 residues. V gave up 8 bases and J gave up 5 bases, with 15 bases separating them. Germline V lookup: CDR1 SNHLY, CDR2 FYNNEI. The CDR3 sequence: CASGVPGQNEKLFF. The DNA of the CDR3 is TGTGCCAGCGGGGTACCGGGACAAAATGAAAAACTGTTTTTT.

This clone appeared a few times. The genes are TRBV7-6 and TRBJ2-1, with D possibly matching TRBD2 (5 bases). The CDR3 contains 14 residues. Germline V gene data show CDR1 as SGHVS and CDR2 as FNYEAQ. The V and J ends lost 2 bases and 10 bases respectively, with 15 bases between them. The CDR3 sequence: CASSLIGESGEQFF. The DNA for the CDR3 is TGTGCCAGCAGCTTAATCGGGGAGAGTGGGGAGCAGTTCTTC.

This clone occurred a few times. V is TRBV5-4 and J is TRBJ1-1; D is possibly TRBD1 (5 bases). The CDR3 is 14 amino acids. V was cut by 4 bases and J by 1 base, with 11 bases left in between. Germline V gene sequence: CDR1 SGHNT, CDR2 YYREEE (reference sequence). CDR3 DNA: TGTGCCAGCAGCCGACTGGGGGGGAACACTGAAGCTTTCTTT. It encodes CASSRLGGNTEAFF.

This clone was seen only a few times. Other DNA sequences in the sample encode the same CDR3. The V gene is TRBV12-5, the J gene TRBJ2-3; 12 nucleotides match TRBD2. The CDR3 is made up of 16 amino acids. Germline CDR1 reads LGHNT; CDR2 reads FRNRAP. The V segment lost 5 bases and the J segment 0 bases; nucleotides outside the gene matches: 3. The CDR3 loop is CASGPGTSGSTDTQYF. CDR3 coding DNA: TGTGCTAGTGGTCCCGGGACTAGCGGGAGCACAGATACGCAGTATTTT.